What follows is one T cell receptor (beta chain) and its context. Its antigen remains unknown. This sample was included in a study of PD-1 blockade in classical Hodgkin lymphoma. For the study at large: Patients had nivolumab dosed at 3 mg/kg, delivered intravenously every 2 weeks.

Study-level points and caveats: What drove the repertoire differences, possibly disease activity or prior therapy, has not been defined. Exclusion covered patients beginning nivolumab under 1 year post-ASCT.

Germline CDR1 is SGHRS and CDR2 is YFSETQ. Trimming took off 3 bases at V and 0 bases at J, with 16 bases between the two ends. The length of the CDR3 is 16 residues. Following autologous stem cell transplantation, relapse occurred in every patient, and exposure to brentuximab vedotin varied. Data came from immunoSEQ multiplex PCR; TCRdb stores just in-frame clones and leaves some out. There are more than 140,000 clones in the sample; around 73% occur only once, and 7.5% to 10% lies in the top ten. This sample comprised peripheral blood mononuclear cells (PBMCs), obtained before the second cycle of nivolumab. The source of this sequence is a human donor with classical Hodgkin lymphoma. This chain connects TRBV5-1 to TRBJ2-7, with D perhaps matching TRBD2 (6 bases). This chain's CDR3 is CASSSVGTLLSYEQYF. The CDR3 bases are TGCGCCAGCAGCTCCGTTGGGACTTTACTCTCCTACGAGCAGTACTTC.